In its sample, the clone carrying this T cell receptor beta chain was seen a few times. What it binds is not known. Germline values: CDR1 SGHRS, CDR2 YFSETQ. The V end lost 0 bases, the J end lost 1 base, and 12 bases lay between the germline ends. The CDR3 has 16 residues. Expressed TCRB transcripts were sequenced, since all the RNA that had been isolated was reverse transcribed. Generated by immunoSEQ multiplex PCR, the TCRdb table keeps only in-frame clones and is missing some. Among 150,000 to 200,000 clones listed, almost 65% were seen once. The entry originates in a study of beta chain features in type 1 diabetes. Study background: Some 99 million sorted cells were examined across all samples. Whole-study findings and limits: All four CD4+ subsets from Type 1 diabetes patients carried moderately but significantly shorter TCRB CDR3s.

Blood was drawn once from each donor into heparinised tubes. The draws averaged around 110 mL. Sorted populations were all over 95% pure. The V and J genes are TRBV5-1 and TRBJ2-3; D call uncertain. Sequencing was carried out using naive CD4+ T cells from blood. The sequence came from a man aged 30 to 45 with type 1 diabetes. CDR3 in amino acids: CASSLAGALGTDTQYF. The CDR3 DNA reads TGCGCCAGCAGCTTGGCCGGCGCGTTGGGCACAGATACGCAGTATTTT.